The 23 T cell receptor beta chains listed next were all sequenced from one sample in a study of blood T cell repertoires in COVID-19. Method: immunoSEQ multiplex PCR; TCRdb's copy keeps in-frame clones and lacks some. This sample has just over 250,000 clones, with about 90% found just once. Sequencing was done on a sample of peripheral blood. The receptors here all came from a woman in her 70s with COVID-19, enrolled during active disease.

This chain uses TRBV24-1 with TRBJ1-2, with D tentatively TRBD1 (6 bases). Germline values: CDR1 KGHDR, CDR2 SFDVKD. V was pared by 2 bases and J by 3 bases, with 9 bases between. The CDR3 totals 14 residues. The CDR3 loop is CATSDSGAHYGYTF. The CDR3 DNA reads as TGTGCCACCAGTGATTCAGGGGCACACTATGGCTACACCTTC.

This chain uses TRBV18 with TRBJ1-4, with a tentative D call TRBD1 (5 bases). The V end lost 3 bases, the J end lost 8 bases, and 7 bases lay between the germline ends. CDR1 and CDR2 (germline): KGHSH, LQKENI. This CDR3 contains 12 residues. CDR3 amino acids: CASSPGAEKLFF. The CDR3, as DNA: TGTGCCAGCTCACCTGGGGCGGAAAAACTGTTTTTT. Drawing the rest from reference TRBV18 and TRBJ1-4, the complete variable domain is NAGVMQNPRHLVRRRGQEARLRCSPMKGHSHVYWYRQLPEEGLKFMVYLQKENIIDESGMPKERFSAEFPKEGPSILRIQQVVRGDSAAYFCASSPGAEKLFFGSGTQLSVL.

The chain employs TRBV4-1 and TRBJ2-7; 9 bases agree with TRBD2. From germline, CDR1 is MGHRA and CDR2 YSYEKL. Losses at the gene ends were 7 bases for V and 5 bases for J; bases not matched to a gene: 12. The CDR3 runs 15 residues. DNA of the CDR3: TGCGCCAGCACCCTAGGGACTAGCCGGGTGGACGAGCAGTACTTC. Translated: CASTLGTSRVDEQYF.

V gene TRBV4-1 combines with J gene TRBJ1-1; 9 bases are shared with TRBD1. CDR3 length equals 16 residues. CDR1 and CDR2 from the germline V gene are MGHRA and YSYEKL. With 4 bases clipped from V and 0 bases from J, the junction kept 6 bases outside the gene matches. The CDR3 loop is CASSRRTGELNTEAFF. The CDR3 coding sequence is TGCGCCAGCAGCCGCCGGACAGGGGAATTGAACACTGAAGCTTTCTTT.

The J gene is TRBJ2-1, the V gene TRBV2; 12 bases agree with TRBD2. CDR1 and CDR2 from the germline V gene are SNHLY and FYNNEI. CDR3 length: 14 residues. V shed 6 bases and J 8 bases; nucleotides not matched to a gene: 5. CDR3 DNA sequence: TGTGCCAGCAGGCCGGGACTAGCGGGCGATGAGCAGTTCTTC. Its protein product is CASRPGLAGDEQFF.

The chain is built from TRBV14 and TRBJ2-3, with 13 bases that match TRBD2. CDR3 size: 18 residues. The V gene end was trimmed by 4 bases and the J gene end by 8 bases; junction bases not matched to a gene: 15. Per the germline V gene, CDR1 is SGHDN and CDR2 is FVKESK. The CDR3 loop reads CASSRAGTSGIRSGTQYF. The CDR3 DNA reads TGTGCCAGCAGCCGCGCCGGGACTAGCGGGATCCGATCGGGTACGCAGTATTTT.

CDR3 sequence (DNA): TGCAGCGTTGCTAGACAGTCCCAAGAGACCCAGTACTTC. Protein sequence: CSVARQSQETQYF. The V call is TRBV29-1, the J call TRBJ2-5, with D possibly matching TRBD1 (5 bases). Trimming cost V 4 bases and J 1 base, with 10 bases left between them. The CDR3 is 13 residues long. Looked up from germline, CDR1 is SQVTM and CDR2 is ANQGSEA.

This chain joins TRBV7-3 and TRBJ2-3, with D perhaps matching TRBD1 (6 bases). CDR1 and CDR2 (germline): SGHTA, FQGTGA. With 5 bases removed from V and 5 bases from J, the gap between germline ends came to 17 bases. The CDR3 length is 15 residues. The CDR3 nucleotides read TGTGCCAGCAGCCCCGGGACAAGGCGCGGAGATACGCAGTATTTT. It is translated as CASSPGTRRGDTQYF.

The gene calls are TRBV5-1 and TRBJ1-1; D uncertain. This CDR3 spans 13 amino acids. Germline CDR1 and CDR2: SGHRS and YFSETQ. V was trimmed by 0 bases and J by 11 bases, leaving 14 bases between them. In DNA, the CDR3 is TGCGCCAGCAGCTTGGGACAAGAAGGCCCGGCTTTCTTT. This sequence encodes CASSLGQEGPAFF.

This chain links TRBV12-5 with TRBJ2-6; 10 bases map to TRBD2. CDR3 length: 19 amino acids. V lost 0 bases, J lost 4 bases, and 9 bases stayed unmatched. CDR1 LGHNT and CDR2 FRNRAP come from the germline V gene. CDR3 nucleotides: TGTGCTAGTGGTTTGGTAATTAGCGGGAGGCCTCTCGGGGCCAACGTCCTGACTTTC. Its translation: CASGLVISGRPLGANVLTF.

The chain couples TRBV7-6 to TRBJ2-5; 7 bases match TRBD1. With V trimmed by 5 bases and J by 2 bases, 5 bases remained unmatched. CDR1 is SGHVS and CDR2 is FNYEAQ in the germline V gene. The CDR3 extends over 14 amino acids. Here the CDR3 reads CASSHSGQQETQYF. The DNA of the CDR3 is TGTGCCAGCAGCCACTCGGGACAGCAAGAGACCCAGTACTTC.

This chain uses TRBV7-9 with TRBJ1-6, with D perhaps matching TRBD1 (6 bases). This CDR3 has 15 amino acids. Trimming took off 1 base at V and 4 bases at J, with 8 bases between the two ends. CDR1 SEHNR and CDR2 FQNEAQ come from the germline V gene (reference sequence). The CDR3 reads CASSLDGQYNSPLHF. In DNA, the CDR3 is TGTGCCAGCAGCTTAGACGGACAGTATAATTCACCCCTCCACTTT.

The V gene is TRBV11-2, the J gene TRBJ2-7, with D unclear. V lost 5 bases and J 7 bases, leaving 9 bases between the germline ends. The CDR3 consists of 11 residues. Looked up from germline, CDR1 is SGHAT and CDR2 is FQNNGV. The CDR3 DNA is TGTGCCAGCAGCGCCCAGGTGGAGCAGTACTTC. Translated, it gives CASSAQVEQYF.

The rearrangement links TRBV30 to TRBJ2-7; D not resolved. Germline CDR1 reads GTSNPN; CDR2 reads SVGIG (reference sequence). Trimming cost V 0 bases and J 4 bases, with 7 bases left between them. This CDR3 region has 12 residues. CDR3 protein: CAWSVQWYEQYF. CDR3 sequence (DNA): TGTGCCTGGAGTGTACAGTGGTACGAGCAGTACTTC.

The CDR3: CASSDTSGLADTQYF. Here the CDR3 DNA reads TGTGCCAGCAGTGACACAAGCGGGCTGGCAGATACGCAGTATTTT. The chain uses TRBV6-4 and TRBJ2-3; D possibly corresponds to TRBD2 (6 bases). The CDR3 is 15 amino acids. Looked up from germline, CDR1 is MRHNA and CDR2 is SNTAGT. V gave up 2 bases and J gave up 4 bases, with 13 bases separating them.

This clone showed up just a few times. The CDR3 sequence: CASSYGNPYEQYF. The CDR3 coding sequence is TGTGCCAGCTCATACGGGAACCCCTACGAGCAGTACTTC. The chain is built from TRBV18 and TRBJ2-7, with a possible D match to TRBD2 (5 bases). Deletions cut 5 bases from V and 2 bases from J, with 10 bases between. Germline CDR1 and CDR2: KGHSH and LQKENI. The CDR3 contains 13 residues.

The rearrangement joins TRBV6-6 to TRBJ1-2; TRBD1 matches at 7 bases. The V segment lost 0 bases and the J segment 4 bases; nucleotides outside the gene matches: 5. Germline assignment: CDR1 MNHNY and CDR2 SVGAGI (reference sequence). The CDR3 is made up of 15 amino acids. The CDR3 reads CASSYSRGGFYGYTF. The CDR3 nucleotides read TGTGCCAGCAGTTACTCACGAGGGGGCTTCTATGGCTACACCTTC.

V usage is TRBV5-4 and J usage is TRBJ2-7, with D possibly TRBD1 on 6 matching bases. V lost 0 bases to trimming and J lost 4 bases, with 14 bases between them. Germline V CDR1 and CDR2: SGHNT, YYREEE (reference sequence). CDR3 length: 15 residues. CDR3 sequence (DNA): TGTGCCAGCAGCTTGGGGACAGCCTTGGTATACGAGCAGTACTTC. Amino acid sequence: CASSLGTALVYEQYF.

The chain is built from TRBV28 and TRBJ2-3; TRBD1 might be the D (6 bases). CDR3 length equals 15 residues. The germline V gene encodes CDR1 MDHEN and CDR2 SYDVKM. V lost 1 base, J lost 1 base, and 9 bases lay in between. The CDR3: CASSLSRQGTDTQYF. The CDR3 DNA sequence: TGTGCCAGCAGTTTATCCCGACAGGGCACAGATACGCAGTATTTT.

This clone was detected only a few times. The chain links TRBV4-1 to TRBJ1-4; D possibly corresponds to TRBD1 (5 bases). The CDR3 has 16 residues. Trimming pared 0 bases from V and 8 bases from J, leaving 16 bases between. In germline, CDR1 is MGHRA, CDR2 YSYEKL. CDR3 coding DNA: TGCGCCAGCAGCCAAGATTCTGGGGCAGCGTGGGAAAAACTGTTTTTT. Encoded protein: CASSQDSGAAWEKLFF.

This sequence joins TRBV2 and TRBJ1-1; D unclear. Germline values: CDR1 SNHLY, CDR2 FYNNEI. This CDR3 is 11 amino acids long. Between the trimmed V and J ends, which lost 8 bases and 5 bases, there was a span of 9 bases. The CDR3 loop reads CASSPGTEAFF. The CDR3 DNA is TGTGCCAGCTCCCCGGGGACTGAAGCTTTCTTT.

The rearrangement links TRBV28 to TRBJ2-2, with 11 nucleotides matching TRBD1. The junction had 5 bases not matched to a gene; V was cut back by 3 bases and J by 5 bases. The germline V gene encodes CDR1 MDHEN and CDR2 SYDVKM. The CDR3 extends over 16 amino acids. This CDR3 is CASSLSRDRGTGELFF. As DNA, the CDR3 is TGTGCCAGCAGTTTGTCCCGGGACAGGGGGACCGGGGAGCTGTTTTTT.

The CDR3 loop reads CASSIQTVNTEAFF. In DNA form, the CDR3 reads TGTGCCAGTAGTATTCAGACAGTTAACACTGAAGCTTTCTTT. J is TRBJ1-1 and V is TRBV19; tentatively, D is TRBD1 (5 bases). The CDR3 totals 14 residues. The V gene lost 3 bases and the J gene lost 2 bases, with 10 bases spanning the gap. Germline values: CDR1 LNHDA, CDR2 SQIVND (reference sequence). Combining the CDR3 with reference TRBV19 and TRBJ1-1 gives the whole variable domain DGGITQSPKYLFRKEGQNVTLSCEQNLNHDAMYWYRQDPGQGLRLIYYSQIVNDFQKGDIAEGYSVSREKKESFPLTVTSAQKNPTAFYLCASSIQTVNTEAFFGQGTRLTVV.